One T cell receptor beta chain is described in this entry. No antigen is known for it. The CDR3 loop spans 15 amino acids. Trimming cost V 6 bases and J 1 base; bases outside gene matches: 7. CDR1 and CDR2 (germline): MNHEY, SVGAGI. The sample comes from a study of cytomegalovirus exposure and HLA in healthy donors. The study's findings and limits: The classifier, whose performance was assessed in both the original and validation cohorts, reportedly diagnosed cytomegalovirus status with high specificity and sensitivity.

The primer mix had 60 Vbeta and 13 Jbeta primers. Study processing details: In a later analysis, of 80 million to 90 million unique beta chains, around 11 million appeared in at least two donors. Generated by immunoSEQ multiplex PCR, the TCRdb table keeps only in-frame clones and is missing some. That table supplies the V and J calls and clone size; D and trimming were determined from the DNA. The sample has about 220,000 clones, approximately 68% seen once. The chain employs TRBV6-5 and TRBJ2-7; 9 nucleotides agree with TRBD1. The sequence was obtained from a woman aged 25 to 39 in good health and CMV-seronegative. Sequencing input: PBMCs. CDR3 sequence (DNA): TGTGCCAGCAGCACCTTGGACAGGGGATCCTACGAGCAGTACTTC. Translation: CASSTLDRGSYEQYF.